Each of the 25 T cell receptor beta chains below was sequenced from the same sample in a study of blood T cell repertoires in COVID-19. Assay: immunoSEQ multiplex PCR; the TCRdb copy retains only in-frame clones and omits some. Counted here are more than 15,000 clones, approximately 90% occurring once; the ten biggest clones make up about 7.8%. The sequencing input was peripheral blood. Receptor source: a woman in her fifties or sixties with active COVID-19.

The rearrangement links TRBV7-3 to TRBJ1-1; D remains unclear. The CDR3 spans 12 residues. Germline lookup yields CDR1 SGHTA and CDR2 FQGTGA. Trimming removed 3 bases from V and 11 bases from J, with 13 bases in between. The CDR3 region is CASSFRKTGAFF. The CDR3 DNA is TGTGCCAGCAGCTTCCGGAAGACCGGGGCTTTCTTT.

This chain joins TRBV5-1 and TRBJ2-5, with 10 positions matching TRBD1. Trimming at V came to 4 bases and at J to 0 bases, leaving 12 bases not matched to a gene. The germline V gene has CDR1 SGHRS and CDR2 YFSETQ. This CDR3 region has 18 residues. The CDR3 region has the DNA TGCGCCAGCAGCCCCAATCCCCCGGGACAGGGGCACCAAGAGACCCAGTACTTC. Protein: CASSPNPPGQGHQETQYF. The variable domain in full, completed from reference TRBV5-1 and TRBJ2-5, reads KAGVTQTPRYLIKTRGQQVTLSCSPISGHRSVSWYQQTPGQGLQFLFEYFSETQRNKGNFPGRFSGRQFSNSRSEMNVSTLELGDSALYLCASSPNPPGQGHQETQYFGPGTRLLVL.

Here the CDR3 reads CASTPAAIQETQYF. The CDR3 coding sequence is TGCGCCAGCACCCCTGCAGCGATCCAAGAGACCCAGTACTTC. The chain uses TRBV5-1 and TRBJ2-5; D unresolved. Germline V gives CDR1 SGHRS, CDR2 YFSETQ. V lost 6 bases to trimming and J lost 1 base, with 13 bases between them. The CDR3 extends over 14 amino acids.

The rearrangement joins TRBV10-2 to TRBJ2-7; TRBD1 agrees at 7 bases. The J segment lost 3 bases and the V segment lost 6 bases, leaving 5 bases of the junction unmatched. Germline CDR1 is WSHSY and CDR2 is SAAADI. The CDR3 totals 13 residues. The DNA for the CDR3 is TGCGCCAGCAGAAGGGACAGTTTCTACGAGCAGTACTTC. It specifies CASRRDSFYEQYF.

The rearrangement uses TRBV7-2 and TRBJ2-5; maybe TRBD1 (5 bases). CDR3 length equals 14 residues. Looked up from germline, CDR1 is SGHTA and CDR2 is FQGNSA. V was pared by 3 bases and J by 5 bases, with 13 bases between. CDR3: CASSLTAGWETQYF. The CDR3, as DNA: TGTGCCAGCAGCTTGACCGCAGGGTGGGAGACCCAGTACTTC.

This clone was observed once. CDR3 nucleotide sequence: TGTGCCAGCAGCCCCTCTCCACCCAGCTACGAGCAGTACTTC. It codes for CASSPSPPSYEQYF. The chain recombines TRBV4-2 with TRBJ2-7; D remains unclear. The CDR3 is 14 amino acids. The V gene's germline CDR1 is LGHNA and CDR2 YNFKEQ. Deletions cut 4 bases from V and 3 bases from J, with 13 bases between.

This clone was seen only once. This chain uses TRBV5-1 with TRBJ2-2; no definite D call. Germline CDR1 SGHRS, CDR2 YFSETQ. Trimming stripped 1 base from V and 4 bases from J, with 8 bases between. The CDR3 has 14 residues. The CDR3 region is CASSLSLPTGELFF. DNA of the CDR3: TGCGCCAGCAGCTTGAGCCTACCCACCGGGGAGCTGTTTTTT.

This clone showed up just a few times. The chain carries TRBV7-3 and TRBJ1-3, with 10 bases lining up with TRBD1. The CDR3 runs to 15 residues. J lost 4 bases, V lost 4 bases, and 4 bases had no gene match. Germline V gives CDR1 SGHTA, CDR2 FQGTGA. As DNA, the CDR3 is TGTGCCAGCAGCTCGAGACAGGGGGCGGGAAACACCATATATTTT. As protein: CASSSRQGAGNTIYF.

The V call is TRBV10-1, the J call TRBJ1-3; tentatively, D is TRBD1 (5 bases). The CDR3 has 14 residues. Per germline, CDR1 WNHNN and CDR2 SYGVQD (reference sequence). Trimming removed 6 bases from V and 3 bases from J, with 12 bases in between. The CDR3 reads CASSTGSSGNTIYF. The CDR3 DNA sequence: TGCGCCAGCAGCACAGGTTCTAGTGGAAACACCATATATTTT.

V is TRBV7-6 and J is TRBJ2-5; TRBD2 matches 10 bases. Trimming took 1 base from V and 2 from J; bases not matched to a gene: 16. The CDR3 sequence is 20 residues long. CDR1 SGHVS and CDR2 FNYEAQ come from the germline V gene. The CDR3: CASSLGPAGPSGGPQETQYF. The DNA for the CDR3 is TGTGCCAGCAGCTTAGGTCCGGCAGGTCCTAGCGGGGGACCTCAAGAGACCCAGTACTTC.

The chain couples TRBV5-1 to TRBJ2-2, with D possibly TRBD1 on 5 matching bases. The V end lost 1 base, the J end lost 3 bases, and 7 bases lay between the germline ends. Germline V gives CDR1 SGHRS, CDR2 YFSETQ. The CDR3 sequence is 14 residues long. The CDR3 region has the DNA TGCGCCAGCAGCTTGATGACAGACACCGGGGAGCTGTTTTTT. This encodes CASSLMTDTGELFF.

The genes are TRBV4-2 and TRBJ2-4, with D maybe TRBD2 (5 bases). This CDR3 region has 14 residues. V was shortened by 1 base and J by 7 bases, with 11 bases between the two germline ends. Looked up from germline, CDR1 is LGHNA and CDR2 is YNFKEQ. CDR3 amino acids: CASSQADGGNIQYF. DNA of the CDR3: TGTGCCAGCAGCCAAGCTGACGGAGGTAACATTCAGTACTTC.

The rearrangement links TRBV12-1 to TRBJ1-2. TRBV12-1 is a recognized pseudogene. CDR3 length equals 11 residues. The CDR3 region has the DNA TGTGCCAGCAGCCCCCTCTATGGCTACACCTTC. This codes for CASSPLYGYTF.

This chain links TRBV5-8 with TRBJ1-5, with D possibly matching TRBD1 (5 bases). Germline CDR1 reads SGHTS; CDR2 reads YDEGEE. The CDR3 runs to 13 residues. V dropped 4 bases and J dropped 4 bases, with 9 bases sitting between them. CDR3 in amino acids: CASSLGLNQPQHF. DNA of the CDR3: TGTGCCAGCAGCCTGGGGCTTAATCAGCCCCAGCATTTT.

The CDR3 sequence is CASNRGGLMNTEAFF. DNA for the CDR3: TGTGCCAGCAATCGAGGGGGCCTCATGAACACTGAAGCTTTCTTT. This chain connects TRBV9 to TRBJ1-1, with 7 nucleotides matching TRBD1. This CDR3 is 15 amino acids long. The trim removed 6 bases at V and 0 bases at J, leaving 8 bases unmatched. From germline, CDR1 is SGDLS and CDR2 YYNGEE. Supplemented by reference TRBV9 and TRBJ1-1, the full variable domain reads DSGVTQTPKHLITATGQRVTLRCSPRSGDLSVYWYQQSLDQGLQFLIQYYNGEERAKGNILERFSAQQFPDLHSELNLSSLELGDSALYFCASNRGGLMNTEAFFGQGTRLTVV.

This rearrangement joins TRBV2 to TRBJ1-4; 10 bases map to TRBD1. The CDR3 loop spans 14 amino acids. Per germline, CDR1 SNHLY and CDR2 FYNNEI. V gave up 9 bases and J gave up 2 bases; unmatched junction bases: 3. As DNA, the CDR3 is TGTGCCAGAGGACAGGGGGGGACTAATGAAAAACTGTTTTTT. It yields the protein CARGQGGTNEKLFF.

The rearrangement joins TRBV5-1 to TRBJ2-1; 9 nucleotides match TRBD2. V gave up 0 bases and J gave up 7 bases; unmatched junction bases: 5. CDR1 is SGHRS and CDR2 is YFSETQ in the germline V gene. CDR3 length equals 15 residues. The CDR3 protein is CASSLAGTSRNEQFF. Written as DNA, the CDR3 is TGCGCCAGCAGCTTGGCTGGGACTAGCCGAAATGAGCAGTTCTTC.

The gene calls are TRBV19 and TRBJ2-6; D is unresolved. The CDR3 consists of 15 residues. Between the trimmed V and J ends, which lost 4 bases and 0 bases, there was a span of 7 bases. The germline CDR1 and CDR2 sequences are LNHDA and SQIVND (reference sequence). The CDR3 DNA reads as TGTGCCAGTAGTACCACAGCCTCTGGGGCCAACGTCCTGACTTTC. Translation: CASSTTASGANVLTF.

This clone has a handful of counts. CDR3 protein: CASSWGLGGETQYF. The CDR3 DNA reads as TGCGCCAGCAGCTGGGGGCTGGGCGGGGAGACCCAGTACTTC. The V gene is TRBV5-1, the J gene TRBJ2-5; D may be TRBD1 (6 bases). V dropped 3 bases and J dropped 5 bases, with 14 bases sitting between them. The germline CDR1 and CDR2 sequences are SGHRS and YFSETQ. The CDR3 totals 14 residues.

The sample holds one count of this clone. CDR3 bases: TGCAGCGTACACACGAACACTGAAGCTTTCTTT. This translates into CSVHTNTEAFF. The chain is built from TRBV29-1 and TRBJ1-1, with D unclear. V was cut by 6 bases and J by 1 base, with 6 bases left in between. Germline assignment: CDR1 SQVTM and CDR2 ANQGSEA. The CDR3 covers 11 residues.

This chain connects TRBV19 to TRBJ2-5, with TRBD1 matching 11 bases. CDR1 is LNHDA, CDR2 SQIVND, per germline (reference sequence). The CDR3 runs 15 residues. V was pared by 4 bases and J by 4 bases, with 5 bases of the junction left unmatched. CDR3 sequence reads: CASSRGQGVGETQYF. The DNA of the CDR3 is TGTGCCAGTAGTAGGGGACAGGGGGTGGGAGAGACCCAGTACTTC.

The V call is TRBV18, the J call TRBJ1-1; the match to TRBD1 covers 7 bases. Germline CDR1 reads KGHSH; CDR2 reads LQKENI. The CDR3 runs to 14 residues. J was trimmed by 4 bases and V by 1 base; bases with no gene match: 3. The CDR3 sequence: CASSPRTGVTEAFF. Here the CDR3 DNA reads TGTGCCAGCTCACCACGAACAGGGGTCACTGAAGCTTTCTTT.

V is TRBV5-4 and J is TRBJ1-1; TRBD1 is a possible D gene (6 bases). Per the germline V gene, CDR1 is SGHNT and CDR2 is YYREEE (reference sequence). CDR3 length: 15 residues. V lost 0 bases and J 0 bases, leaving 9 bases between the germline ends. This CDR3 is CASSLGQDVNTEAFF. Written as DNA, the CDR3 is TGTGCCAGCAGCTTGGGACAGGACGTGAACACTGAAGCTTTCTTT.

The chain recombines TRBV5-4 with TRBJ2-1, with 14 bases aligning to TRBD2. The germline V gene encodes CDR1 SGHNT and CDR2 YYREEE (reference sequence). CDR3 length equals 16 residues. Trimming cost V 4 bases and J 8 bases; bases outside gene matches: 8. The CDR3 DNA reads as TGTGCCAGCAGCCTACGACTAGCGGGGGGGCTCGATGAGCAGTTCTTC. As protein: CASSLRLAGGLDEQFF.

V usage is TRBV5-1 and J usage is TRBJ2-1, with 8 bases aligning to TRBD1. The CDR3 consists of 16 residues. Germline CDR1 reads SGHRS; CDR2 reads YFSETQ. V lost 0 bases to trimming and J lost 5 bases; unmatched junction nucleotides: 7. The CDR3 DNA follows: TGCGCCAGCAGCTTGGCCGGGCAGGGGGCCAACAATGAGCAGTTCTTC. This gives the protein CASSLAGQGANNEQFF.